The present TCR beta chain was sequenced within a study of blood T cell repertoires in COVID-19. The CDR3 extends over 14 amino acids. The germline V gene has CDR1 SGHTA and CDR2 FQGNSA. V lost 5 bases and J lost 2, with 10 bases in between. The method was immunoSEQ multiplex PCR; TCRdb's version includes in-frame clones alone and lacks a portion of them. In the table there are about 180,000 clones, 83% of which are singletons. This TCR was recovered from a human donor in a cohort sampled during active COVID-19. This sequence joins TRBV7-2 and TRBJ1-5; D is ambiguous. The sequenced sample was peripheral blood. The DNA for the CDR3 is TGTGCCAGCAGCGCGGTGTATGGCAATCAGCCCCAGCATTTT. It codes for CASSAVYGNQPQHF.